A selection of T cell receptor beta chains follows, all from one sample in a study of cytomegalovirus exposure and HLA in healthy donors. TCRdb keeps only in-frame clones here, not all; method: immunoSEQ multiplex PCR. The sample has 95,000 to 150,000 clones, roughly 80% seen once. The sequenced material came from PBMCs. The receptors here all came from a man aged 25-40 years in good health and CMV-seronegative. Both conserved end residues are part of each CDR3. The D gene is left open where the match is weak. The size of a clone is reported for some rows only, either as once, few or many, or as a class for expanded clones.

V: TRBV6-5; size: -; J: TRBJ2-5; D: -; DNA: TGTGCCAGCAGTCTCGACAGACACCAAGAGACCCAGTACTTC; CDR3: CASSLDRHQETQYF
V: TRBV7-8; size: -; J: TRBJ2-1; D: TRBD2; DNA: TGTGCCAGCAGCTTAGTCGCGGGGGGGCCTATGTATGAGCAGTTCTTC; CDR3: CASSLVAGGPMYEQFF
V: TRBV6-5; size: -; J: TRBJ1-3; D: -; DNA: TGTGCCAGCTTAACTGGAAACACCATATATTTT; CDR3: CASLTGNTIYF
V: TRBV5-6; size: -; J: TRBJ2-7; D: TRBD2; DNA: TGTGCCAGCAGGGCCTGGGGAGGGGATTACGAGCAGTACTTC; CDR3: CASRAWGGDYEQYF
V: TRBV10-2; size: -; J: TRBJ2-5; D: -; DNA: TGCGCCAGCTTAGGGGCGGGGGCGGTGGAGACCCAGTACTTC; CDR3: CASLGAGAVETQYF
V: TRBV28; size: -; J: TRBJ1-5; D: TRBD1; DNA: TGTGCCAGCATCAGTCCGGGACAGGGCGGCAATCAGCCCCAGCATTTT; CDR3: CASISPGQGGNQPQHF
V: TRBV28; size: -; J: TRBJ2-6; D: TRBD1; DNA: TGTGCCAGCAGAGGGGCAGGGGGCAGAAGTGGGGCCAACGGCCTGACTTTC; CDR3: CASRGAGGRSGANGLTF
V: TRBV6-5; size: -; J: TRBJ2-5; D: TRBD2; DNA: TGTGCCAGCAGGTTCCTTAGCGGGGTTGGAGAGACCCAGTACTTC; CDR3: CASRFLSGVGETQYF
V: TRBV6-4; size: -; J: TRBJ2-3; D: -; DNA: TGTGCCAGCAGTGACTCGTGGGGCCATGGCCTGTATTTT; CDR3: CASSDSWGHGLYF
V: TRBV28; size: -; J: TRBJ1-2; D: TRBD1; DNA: TGTGCCAGCGGGACAGGGTCGGCCCGTGGCTACACCTTC; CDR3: CASGTGSARGYTF
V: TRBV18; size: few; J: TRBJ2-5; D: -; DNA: TGTGCCAGCTCACCACTGCAGGACGGGGGTTGGTTGGAGACCCAGTACTTC; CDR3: CASSPLQDGGWLETQYF
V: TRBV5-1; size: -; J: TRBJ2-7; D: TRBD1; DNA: TGCGCCAGCAGCGTCCGGGACAGGGGCTACGAGCAGTACTTC; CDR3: CASSVRDRGYEQYF
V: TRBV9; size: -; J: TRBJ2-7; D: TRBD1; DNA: TGTGCCAGCAGCGTAGAAGGGGACAGGGGTGGGGAGCAGTACTTC; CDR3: CASSVEGDRGGEQYF
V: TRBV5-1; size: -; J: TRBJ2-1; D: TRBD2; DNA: TGCGCCAGCAGCTTGGCCCAGGGCGGGGGGGCCAATGAGCAGTTCTTC; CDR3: CASSLAQGGGANEQFF
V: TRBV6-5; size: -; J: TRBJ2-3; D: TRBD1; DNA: TGTGCCAGCAGTAAGACAGGGCGCACAGATACGCAGTATTTT; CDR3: CASSKTGRTDTQYF
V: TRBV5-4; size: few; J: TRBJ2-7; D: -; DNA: TGTGCCAGCAGCTTGGCCGGGGGGCTGACCCACGAGCAGTACTTC; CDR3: CASSLAGGLTHEQYF
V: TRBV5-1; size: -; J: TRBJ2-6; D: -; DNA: TGCGCCAGCAGCCCCGGACGGGGGGCTGGGGCCAACGGCCTGACTTTC; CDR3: CASSPGRGAGANGLTF
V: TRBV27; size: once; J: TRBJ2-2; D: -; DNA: TGTGCCAGCAGTTTTGCAGGGAGGATCACCGGGGAGCTGTTTTTT; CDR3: CASSFAGRITGELFF
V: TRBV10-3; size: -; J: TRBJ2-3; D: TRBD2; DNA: TGTGCCATCAGTGATACTAGCGGGAGCACAGATACGCAGTATTTT; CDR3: CAISDTSGSTDTQYF